Below are 5 T cell receptor beta chains sequenced from a single sample in a study of T-cell reconstitution after alpha-beta-depleted transplantation in children. A library of TCRbeta sequences, prepared with unique molecular identifiers, was generated. Each CDR3 protein is one row after TCRdb ran MiXCR on the PCR reads. The table records some 240,000 distinct CDR3 sequences, 9.7% of them present only once. Specimen: PBMCs from the stem cell graft donor, collected from the stem cell graft. These receptors all come from a human donor who donated a stem cell graft to a child with SCID.

This clonotype has ten or more counts. The CDR3 nucleotides read TGTGCCAGCAGCAATTTGGGGGGTGGAGGGGTGAACACTGAAGCTTTCTTT. Translation gives CASSNLGGGGVNTEAFF. The gene calls are TRBV13 and TRBJ1-1; D is possibly TRBD1 (5 bases). This CDR3 is built from 17 residues. From germline, CDR1 is PRHDT and CDR2 FYEKMQ (reference sequence). With 5 bases removed from V and 0 bases from J, the gap between germline ends came to 19 bases. Variable domain in full (rest from reference TRBV13 and TRBJ1-1): AAGVIQSPRHLIKEKRETATLKCYPIPRHDTVYWYQQGPGQDPQFLISFYEKMQSDKGSIPDRFSAQQFSDYHSELNMSSLELGDSALYFCASSNLGGGGVNTEAFFGQGTRLTVV.

This clonotype was picked up many times. This sequence joins TRBV20-1 and TRBJ1-2; D is ambiguous. Trimming shortened V by 1 base and J by 0 bases, and 6 bases separated the two germline ends. Germline values: CDR1 DFQATT, CDR2 SNEGSKA (reference sequence). CDR3 length: 13 residues. The DNA for the CDR3 is TGCAGTGCTAGAGCGGAAACTAACTATGGCTACACCTTC. It is translated as CSARAETNYGYTF.

The table lists this clonotype with many counts. The chain recombines TRBV2 with TRBJ2-2; 8 bases fit TRBD2. CDR3 length: 17 residues. J was trimmed by 8 bases and V by 4 bases; bases with no gene match: 15. Per the germline V gene, CDR1 is SNHLY and CDR2 is FYNNEI. Here the CDR3 DNA reads TGTGCCAGCAGTGGCCCGGGACTAGAGTTTTTTTTTGGGGAGCTGTTTTTT. Protein sequence: CASSGPGLEFFFGELFF.

The genes are TRBV3-1 and TRBJ1-4, with D perhaps matching TRBD1 (5 bases). V was trimmed by 0 bases and J by 8 bases, leaving 16 bases between them. The CDR3 is 16 residues long. Germline V lookup: CDR1 LGHDT, CDR2 YNNKEL (reference sequence). CDR3: CASSQDLGAQEEKLFF. The CDR3 DNA follows: TGTGCCAGCAGCCAAGATTTAGGGGCGCAGGAAGAAAAACTGTTTTTT.

This clonotype was seen many times. The chain joins TRBV5-1 to TRBJ2-2; D unresolved. V lost 4 bases and J 4 bases, leaving 14 bases between the germline ends. Germline V gives CDR1 SGHRS, CDR2 YFSETQ. The CDR3 runs to 15 residues. The CDR3 bases are TGCGCCAGCAGCCAGACCGGACCCCTCACCGGGGAGCTGTTTTTT. Its protein product is CASSQTGPLTGELFF.